This T cell receptor (beta chain) was profiled in a study of cytomegalovirus exposure and HLA in healthy donors. Study-level background: Among roughly 180 million T cells, an earlier analysis found 117 million unique TCR beta sequences. From HLA-typed donors, an early data release held approximately 85 million unique TCRs. General study results and limits: In a later analysis, V- and J-gene trimming of beta chains associated with a DCLRE1C missense variant, replicated independently.

To note about this clone: Its antigen is still unknown.

This CDR3 contains 11 residues. The ends were cut back, 7 bases at V and 7 bases at J, with 9 bases in the middle. CDR1 is MNHEY and CDR2 is SMNVEV in the germline V gene (reference sequence). Primers for the PCR totalled 60 Vbeta and 13 Jbeta. Method: immunoSEQ multiplex PCR; TCRdb's copy keeps in-frame clones and lacks some. Among over 200,000 clones, 75% to 85% were seen once, and the ten largest hold roughly 2.5%. The receptor was derived from an older woman in good health and CMV-seropositive. This chain joins TRBV27 and TRBJ2-3; D remains ambiguous. The sequencing input was PBMCs. CDR3 nucleotide sequence: TGTGCCAGCACCCATTCAAATACGCAGTATTTT. It specifies CASTHSNTQYF.